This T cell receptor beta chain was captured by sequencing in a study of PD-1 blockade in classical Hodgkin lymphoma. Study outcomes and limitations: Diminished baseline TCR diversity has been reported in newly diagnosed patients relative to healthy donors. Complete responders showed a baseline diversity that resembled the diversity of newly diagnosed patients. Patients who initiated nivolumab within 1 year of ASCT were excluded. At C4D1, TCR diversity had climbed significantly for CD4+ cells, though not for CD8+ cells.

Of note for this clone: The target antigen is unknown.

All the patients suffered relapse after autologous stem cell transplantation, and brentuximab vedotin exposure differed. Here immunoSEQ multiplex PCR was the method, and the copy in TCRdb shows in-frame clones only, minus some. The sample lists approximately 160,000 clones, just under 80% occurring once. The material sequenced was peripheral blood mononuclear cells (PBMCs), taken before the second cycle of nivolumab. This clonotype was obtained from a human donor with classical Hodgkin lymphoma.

In nucleotides, the CDR3 is TGTGCCAGTACTCGACAGGGCCGGGCGCCCGGCTACACCTTC. Its protein is CASTRQGRAPGYTF. This sequence joins TRBV5-8 and TRBJ1-2, with TRBD1 matching 7 bases. V trimming: 8 bases; J trimming: 8 bases; junction bases outside the gene matches: 15. The CDR3 loop spans 14 amino acids. CDR1 is SGHTS and CDR2 is YDEGEE in the germline V gene.